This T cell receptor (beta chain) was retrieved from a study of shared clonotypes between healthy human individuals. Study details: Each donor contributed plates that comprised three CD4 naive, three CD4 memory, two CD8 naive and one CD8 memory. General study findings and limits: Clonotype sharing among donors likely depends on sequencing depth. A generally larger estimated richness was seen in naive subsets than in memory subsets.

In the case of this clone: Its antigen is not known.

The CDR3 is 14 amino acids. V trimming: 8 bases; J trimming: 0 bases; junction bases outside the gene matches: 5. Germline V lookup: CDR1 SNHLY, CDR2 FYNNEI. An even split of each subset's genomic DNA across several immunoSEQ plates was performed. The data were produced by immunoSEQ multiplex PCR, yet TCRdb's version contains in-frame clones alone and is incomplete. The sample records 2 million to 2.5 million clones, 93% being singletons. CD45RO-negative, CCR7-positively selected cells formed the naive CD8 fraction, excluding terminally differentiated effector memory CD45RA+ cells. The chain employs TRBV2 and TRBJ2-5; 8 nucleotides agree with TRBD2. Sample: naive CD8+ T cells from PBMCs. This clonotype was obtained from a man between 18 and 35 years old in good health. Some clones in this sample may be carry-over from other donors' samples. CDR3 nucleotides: TGTGCCAGCGACGCGGGGGGCAACCAAGAGACCCAGTACTTC. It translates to CASDAGGNQETQYF.